The clone carrying this T cell receptor (beta chain) was seen a few times. This entry comes from a study of blood T cell repertoires in COVID-19. On the study more broadly: Material from acute and convalescent COVID-19 was sourced from the United States, Italy and Spain.

Clones were read by immunoSEQ multiplex PCR, and TCRdb kept only the in-frame ones, dropping some. This table has more than 250,000 clones, 80% to 90% appearing once. Input material: peripheral blood. This receptor was obtained from a woman between 50 and 59 years old with acute or convalescent COVID-19.

CDR3 sequence: CASSLAQGTTGELFF. Here the CDR3 DNA reads TGCGCCAGCAGCTTGGCACAGGGGACCACCGGGGAGCTGTTTTTT. V usage is TRBV5-1 and J usage is TRBJ2-2, with 7 nucleotides matching TRBD1. The CDR3 is 15 amino acids. Germline lookup yields CDR1 SGHRS and CDR2 YFSETQ. Trimming removed 0 bases from V and 4 bases from J; junction bases left unmatched: 3.